Listed below are T cell receptor beta chains from one sample, sequenced in a study of cytomegalovirus exposure and HLA in healthy donors. The protocol was immunoSEQ multiplex PCR, while the TCRdb copy is restricted to in-frame clones and leaves out a portion. Of over 200,000 clones listed, around 80% are singletons. Source material: PBMCs. These receptors were obtained from an older woman in good health and CMV-seropositive. CDR3s include the opening cysteine and the closing phenylalanine or tryptophan. A D gene is named only where the DNA matches it firmly. The size of a clone is reported for some rows only, either as once, few or many, or as a class for expanded clones.

TRBJ2-7,-,TRBV9,-,TGTGCCAGCAGCCCTAGTGGGGGCCGGTCCTACGAGCAGTACTTC,CASSPSGGRSYEQYF
TRBJ2-5,-,TRBV28,-,TGTGCCAGCAGTTTATTTAAAGAGCAGTACTTC,CASSLFKEQYF
TRBJ2-1,few,TRBV4-2,-,TGTGCCAGCAGCCAAGATCTGGTGGGGCTCAATGAGCAGTTCTTC,CASSQDLVGLNEQFF
TRBJ1-4,-,TRBV6-1,-,TGTGCCAGCGGCAGGGAAAGGGAAGAAAAACTGTTTTTT,CASGREREEKLFF
TRBJ2-6,-,TRBV18,-,TGTGCCAGCTCAGATCGGCGGGGAAGTCTCTCTGGGGCCAACGTCCTGACTTTC,CASSDRRGSLSGANVLTF
TRBJ1-1,-,TRBV7-9,-,TGTGCCAGCAGCGAAACAAGGAACACTGAAGCTTTCTTT,CASSETRNTEAFF
TRBJ1-2,-,TRBV7-2,TRBD1,TGTGCCAGCAGCTTCGGGACAGGCTATGGCTACACCTTC,CASSFGTGYGYTF
TRBJ1-5,few,TRBV27,-,TGTGCCAGCAGCCGCGGGGCCGACAATCAGCCCCAGCATTTT,CASSRGADNQPQHF
TRBJ1-1,-,TRBV7-9,-,TGTGCCAGCAGCCTACCAGGGGCCATGAACACTGAAGCTTTCTTT,CASSLPGAMNTEAFF
TRBJ2-3,-,TRBV9,TRBD2,TGTGCCAGCAGCGTTAGCGGGAGGGCCAAAGATACGCAGTATTTT,CASSVSGRAKDTQYF
TRBJ1-1,-,TRBV4-2,TRBD1,TGTGCCAGCAGCCAAGGGTCAGGGGGGACCTCTGAAGCTTTCTTT,CASSQGSGGTSEAFF
TRBJ2-5,few,TRBV19,TRBD2,TGTGCCAGTAGTATGCCTAGCGGGAGTACTCTAGAGACCCAGTACTTC,CASSMPSGSTLETQYF
TRBJ2-3,few,TRBV5-4,-,TGTGCCAGCAGCCCCGGGAGTAGCGGCACAGATACGCAGTATTTT,CASSPGSSGTDTQYF
TRBJ1-5,-,TRBV4-1,-,TGCGCCAGCAGCCATAGAACGGGGGGCCCTTTGGAACAGCCCCAGCATTTT,CASSHRTGGPLEQPQHF
TRBJ1-5,-,TRBV7-9,-,TGTGCCAGCAGCTCCACAGTAAATCAGCCCCAGCATTTT,CASSSTVNQPQHF
TRBJ1-5,-,TRBV6-4,TRBD1,TGTGCCAGCAGCCACAGGGGGGGTCAGCCCCAGCATTTT,CASSHRGGQPQHF
TRBJ2-3,-,TRBV21-1,-,TGTGCCAGCATCTCACTAGGGTATACGCAGTATTTT,CASISLGYTQYF
TRBJ1-4,-,TRBV28,-,TGTGCCAGCAGTTCACCCCCTCAGGGTGAAAAACTGTTTTTT,CASSSPPQGEKLFF
TRBJ1-1,-,TRBV11-2,-,TGTGCCAGCAGCTGGGGCCGGGTAATGACTGAAGCTTTCTTT,CASSWGRVMTEAFF
TRBJ2-7,-,TRBV5-1,TRBD2,TGCGCCAGCAGCCTGGGCCCTACTAGCGGGATCCCCTACGAGCAGTACTTC,CASSLGPTSGIPYEQYF
TRBJ1-3,-,TRBV28,-,TGTGCCACCTCGATCACAGGGTCGGCAGGCGGAAACACCATATATTTT,CATSITGSAGGNTIYF
TRBJ1-1,-,TRBV18,-,TGTGCCAGCTCACCGAGCGCGAACACTGAAGCTTTCTTT,CASSPSANTEAFF
TRBJ1-1,few,TRBV9,-,TGTGCCAGCAGCGTAGGACAGCCGAACACTGAAGCTTTCTTT,CASSVGQPNTEAFF
TRBJ1-5,-,TRBV13,-,TGTGCCAGCTCCAAAAGGGGTGATCAGCCCCAGCATTTT,CASSKRGDQPQHF
TRBJ1-1,once,TRBV30,-,TGTGCCTGGAGGAGGACAGTGAACACTGAAGCTTTCTTT,CAWRRTVNTEAFF
TRBJ2-1,few,TRBV9,-,TGTGCCAGCAGCGTAGGGGCTTCTACCTACAATGAGCAGTTCTTC,CASSVGASTYNEQFF
TRBJ1-4,-,TRBV7-9,-,TGTGCCAGCAGCTTAGCGCGGGGGCCCCTTGAAGAACTGTTTTTT,CASSLARGPLEELFF
TRBJ1-2,once,TRBV19,TRBD1,TGTGCCAGTAGTCAAGACAGGGCGGCTAACTATGGCTACACCTTC,CASSQDRAANYGYTF
TRBJ2-3,-,TRBV30,TRBD2,TGTGCCTGGAGTGTATTCGGGGGGGCAGGGGATACGCAGTATTTT,CAWSVFGGAGDTQYF
TRBJ2-3,-,TRBV5-5,-,TGTGCCAGCAGCTTGGGGGTGAGGACAGATACGCAGTATTTT,CASSLGVRTDTQYF
TRBJ1-2,-,TRBV28,TRBD1,TGTGCCAGCAGTCCGGGACAGTTGATTAACTATGGCTACACCTTC,CASSPGQLINYGYTF
TRBJ2-4,once,TRBV9,-,TGTGCCAGCAGCTTTGGACAGGGAGGGAACATTCAGTACTTC,CASSFGQGGNIQYF
TRBJ1-2,-,TRBV4-1,-,TGCGCCAGCAGCCACCCGTCTAGAGACTCCCTCTATGGCTACACCTTC,CASSHPSRDSLYGYTF
TRBJ1-3,few,TRBV23-1,-,TGCGCCAGCAGTCCCATTCGACACGTCTCTGGAAACACCATATATTTT,CASSPIRHVSGNTIYF
TRBJ1-6,-,TRBV6-5,TRBD1,TGTGCCAGCAGGAGGGACAGGGGGGATTCACCCCTCCACTTT,CASRRDRGDSPLHF
TRBJ2-5,-,TRBV9,TRBD2,TGTGCCAGCAGTCTAGCGGGGGATGGTTTGGGGACCCAGTACTTC,CASSLAGDGLGTQYF
TRBJ2-7,-,TRBV6-1,-,TGTGCCAGCAAGGGAAACAGGGCTAACTACGAGCAGTACTTC,CASKGNRANYEQYF
TRBJ1-4,-,TRBV4-2,-,TGTGCCAGCAGCCAAGGGCGGAATAATGAAAAACTGTTTTTT,CASSQGRNNEKLFF
TRBJ1-4,-,TRBV5-6,-,TGTGCCAGCAGCTACCGACAGGACCTTAATGAAAAACTGTTTTTT,CASSYRQDLNEKLFF
TRBJ2-7,-,TRBV7-2,-,TGTGCCAGCAGCTTATTACGACCGGAGAAAAGAGACTCCTACGAGCAGTACTTC,CASSLLRPEKRDSYEQYF
TRBJ2-7,-,TRBV6-5,-,TGTGCCAGCAGTTACGGACACCTCTACGAGCAGTACTTC,CASSYGHLYEQYF
TRBJ2-7,-,TRBV6-1,TRBD1,TGTGCCAGCAGTGAGGGGACAGGGTTCTACGAGCAGTACTTC,CASSEGTGFYEQYF
TRBJ2-2,few,TRBV30,TRBD2,TGTGCCTGGATGCTAGCGGGGGAAGTCGGGGAGCTGTTTTTT,CAWMLAGEVGELFF
TRBJ2-1,-,TRBV18,-,TGTGCCAGCTGGGCCGGCAATGAGCAGTTCTTC,CASWAGNEQFF
TRBJ1-1,-,TRBV28,-,TGTGCCAGCAGTAGCACAGGGTTATTTTCCCAGATGAACACTGAAGCTTTCTTT,CASSSTGLFSQMNTEAFF
TRBJ2-1,-,TRBV5-1,TRBD2,TGCGCCAGCAGCTCCGCTAGCGGGAGTGGTTACAATGAGCAGTTCTTC,CASSSASGSGYNEQFF
TRBJ2-3,-,TRBV5-4,-,TGTGCCAGCAGCTTGGCTTCGGTGCTCACAGATACGCAGTATTTT,CASSLASVLTDTQYF
TRBJ2-3,-,TRBV5-1,-,TGCGCCAGCAGCTTGGCCCAACGGGGAAGCACAGATACGCAGTATTTT,CASSLAQRGSTDTQYF
TRBJ2-5,-,TRBV7-9,TRBD1,TGTGCCAGCAGCTTCAGGGGGCAAGAGACCCAGTACTTC,CASSFRGQETQYF
TRBJ1-2,-,TRBV6-6,TRBD1,TGTGCCAGCAGTTACGGGACAGGGGGAACGGGTAGCTACACCTTC,CASSYGTGGTGSYTF
TRBJ2-5,once,TRBV30,TRBD2,TGTGCCTGGTTAGCGGGAGGCGGCCAGACCCAGTACTTC,CAWLAGGGQTQYF